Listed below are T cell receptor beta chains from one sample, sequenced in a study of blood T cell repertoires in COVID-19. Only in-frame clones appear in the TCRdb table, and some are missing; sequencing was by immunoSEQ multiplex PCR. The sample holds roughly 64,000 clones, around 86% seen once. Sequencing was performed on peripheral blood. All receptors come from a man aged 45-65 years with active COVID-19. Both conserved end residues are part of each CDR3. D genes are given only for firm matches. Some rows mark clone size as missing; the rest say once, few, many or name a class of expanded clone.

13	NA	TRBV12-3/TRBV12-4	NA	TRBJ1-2	CASSLWRYYGYTF	TGTGCCAGCAGTTTATGGAGGTACTATGGCTACACCTTC
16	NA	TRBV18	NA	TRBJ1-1	CASSTGTPDVSTEAFF	TGTGCCAGCTCGACCGGGACACCCGACGTTAGCACTGAAGCTTTCTTT
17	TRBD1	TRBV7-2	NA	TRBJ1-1	CASSPEAHRGSGTEAFF	TGTGCCAGCAGCCCAGAAGCGCACAGGGGGAGTGGGACTGAAGCTTTCTTT
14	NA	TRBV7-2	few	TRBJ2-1	CASSLDLSGGEQFF	TGTGCCAGCAGCTTGGACCTCTCCGGAGGGGAGCAGTTCTTC
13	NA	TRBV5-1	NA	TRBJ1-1	CASSIQENTEAFF	TGCGCCAGCAGCATACAGGAGAACACTGAAGCTTTCTTT
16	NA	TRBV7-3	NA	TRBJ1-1	CASSLNAGEVNTEAFF	TGTGCCAGCAGCTTAAACGCAGGGGAAGTGAACACTGAAGCTTTCTTT
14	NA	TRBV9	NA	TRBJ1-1	CASSVGGGGGEAFF	TGTGCCAGCAGCGTAGGCGGGGGAGGGGGTGAAGCTTTCTTT
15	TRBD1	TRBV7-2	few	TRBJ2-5	CASSLLRGRFETQYF	TGTGCCAGCAGCCTCCTCAGGGGGCGGTTCGAGACCCAGTACTTC
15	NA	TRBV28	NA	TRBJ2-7	CASSSHGASVYEQYF	TGTGCCAGCAGTTCCCATGGGGCTAGCGTCTACGAGCAGTACTTC
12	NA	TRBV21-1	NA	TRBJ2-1	CASSKEGDEQFF	TGTGCCAGCAGCAAAGAGGGGGATGAGCAGTTCTTC